This is a list of T cell receptor beta chains from one sample in a study of blood T cell repertoires in COVID-19. Assay: immunoSEQ multiplex PCR; the TCRdb copy retains only in-frame clones and omits some. The table lists some 300,000 clones, roughly 91% of them singletons. The sequencing sample was made of PBMCs or T cells enriched from blood (not recorded which). These TCRs come from a woman aged 55-75 years in a cohort exposed to, infected with or recovered from COVID-19 (not recorded which). The CDR3 runs from the conserved cysteine through the conserved F or W. The order of the fields is V gene, J gene, CDR3 protein.

TRBV5-1	TRBJ2-2	CASRNRELNTGELFF
TRBV7-8	TRBJ2-3	CASSLARRQLLVAGDTQYF
TRBV2	TRBJ1-2	CASSAAGGEYGYTF
TRBV7-9	TRBJ1-4	CASSRPRQHNEKLFF
TRBV28	TRBJ1-5	CASSKARGRGQPQHF
TRBV7-9	TRBJ1-5	CASSQDRHNQPQHF
TRBV5-1	TRBJ2-5	CASSLPGQGETQYF
TRBV28	TRBJ2-7	CASSLTGDAGLYEQYF
TRBV28	TRBJ1-6	CASSFSRGQGNSPLHF
TRBV9	TRBJ2-7	CASSVDSGSYSYEQYF
TRBV2	TRBJ2-1	CASRDSGASYNEQFF
TRBV28	TRBJ2-1	CASSVLGNEQFF
TRBV2	TRBJ2-7	CATRTGYPSYEQYF
TRBV19	TRBJ2-1	CASSIDWGGEGKFF
TRBV14	TRBJ1-2	CASSEQGYGYTF
TRBV7-3	TRBJ2-3	CASSTRGRADTQYF
TRBV7-9	TRBJ1-5	CASSLEGVNQPQHF
TRBV11-1	TRBJ2-3	CASSLMPGTSTDTQYF
TRBV18	TRBJ2-2	CASSPPGSRTTGELFF
TRBV2	TRBJ1-5	CASSERGTVVQGTQHF
TRBV30	TRBJ2-7	CAGWGAEAYEQYF
TRBV5-1	TRBJ1-3	CASTQGGSGNTIYF
TRBV18	TRBJ1-3	CASSPGGQGFGNTIYF
TRBV12-1	TRBJ1-5	CASSLQGCNQPQHF
TRBV7-3	TRBJ2-7	CASSLGASGKDGTYEQYF
TRBV6-5	TRBJ1-1	CASSLGTGLNTEAFF
TRBV28	TRBJ1-3	CASQTPGQGSGNTIYF
TRBV7-2	TRBJ1-2	CASSAGQHASQGGYTF
TRBV23-1	TRBJ2-7	CASSRTPGLAHYEQYF
TRBV27	TRBJ2-2	CASSRRQGVYGGELFF
TRBV5-6	TRBJ2-5	CASRRLAGETQETQYF
TRBV10-3	TRBJ2-7	CAISLGYGGSEQYF
TRBV19	TRBJ1-1	CASSIRTGGSKAFF
TRBV7-3	TRBJ2-3	CASSPLHSTDTQYF
TRBV7-2	TRBJ2-3	CASSLAGAKSDTQYF
TRBV5-1	TRBJ2-1	CASSATGTGGNNEQFF
TRBV15	TRBJ2-7	CATSRDAYYEQYF
TRBV9	TRBJ1-2	CASSLTANYGYTF
TRBV6-5	TRBJ2-5	CASKPGLAGAETQYF
TRBV5-1	TRBJ2-1	CASSTLVNNEQFF
TRBV9	TRBJ2-5	CASSAGETQYF
TRBV11-3	TRBJ2-1	CASSLGLAGGVNEQFF
TRBV11-1	TRBJ2-4	CASSSRGQSDIQYF